This entry features one T cell receptor (beta chain) sequence. This sample was included in a study of blood T cell repertoires in COVID-19. Across the whole study: Spain, Italy and the United States supplied samples that represented acute and convalescent COVID-19.

Clones were read by immunoSEQ multiplex PCR, and TCRdb kept only the in-frame ones, dropping some. There are about 230,000 clones in the sample; less than 85% occur only once, and about 2% lies in the top ten. J was trimmed by 3 bases and V by 5 bases; bases with no gene match: 9. Per the germline V gene, CDR1 is SGHTS and CDR2 is YDEGEE. This CDR3 is 17 amino acids long. The genes are TRBV5-8 and TRBJ1-6; 9 nucleotides agree with TRBD1. This TCR came from a man aged 55 to 70 who had recovered from COVID-19. Material for sequencing was PBMCs or T cells enriched from blood (not recorded which). The CDR3 reads CASRPTGQGLYNSPLHF. The DNA for the CDR3 is TGTGCCAGCAGACCGACGGGACAGGGACTCTATAATTCACCCCTCCACTTT.